A selection of T cell receptor beta chains follows, all from one sample in a study of T cells in Graves' hyperthyroidism and ophthalmopathy. MiXCR was run by TCRdb on the multiplex PCR reads, yielding one entry per CDR3 protein. The sample yields about 640,000 distinct CDR3 sequences, approximately 42% seen once. The sequencing input was peripheral blood or thyroid tissue (not recorded which). The receptors were sampled from an adult man with Graves' disease, either hyperthyroidism or ophthalmopathy (not recorded which). The CDR3 runs from the conserved cysteine through the conserved F or W. The D gene is left open where the match is weak. Clone sizes are given selectively: once, few, many, or a class where the clone is expanded.

v_call: TRBV7-2; j_call: TRBJ1-1; clone_size: many; d_call: -; cdr3_length: 13; cdr3_nt: TGTGCCAGCAGCGGCGGGCCATACACTGAAGCTTTCTTT; cdr3_aa: CASSGGPYTEAFF
v_call: TRBV14; j_call: TRBJ1-3; clone_size: -; d_call: -; cdr3_length: 16; cdr3_nt: TGTGCCAGCAGCCACTACAGGCGAAGCTCTGGAAACACCATATATTTT; cdr3_aa: CASSHYRRSSGNTIYF
v_call: TRBV7-2; j_call: TRBJ1-1; clone_size: -; d_call: TRBD1; cdr3_length: 14; cdr3_nt: TGTGCCAGCAGCTTGCAGGGGGCGGTCACTGAAGCTTTCTTT; cdr3_aa: CASSLQGAVTEAFF
v_call: TRBV7-6; j_call: TRBJ2-2; clone_size: once; d_call: -; cdr3_length: 14; cdr3_nt: TGTGCCAGCAGCTCCCCGGACTACCCCGGGGAGCTGTTTTTT; cdr3_aa: CASSSPDYPGELFF
v_call: TRBV13; j_call: TRBJ1-1; clone_size: -; d_call: -; cdr3_length: 14; cdr3_nt: TGTGCCAGCAGCTTCTCAACAGGGACCCCTGAAGCTTTCTTT; cdr3_aa: CASSFSTGTPEAFF
v_call: TRBV7-8; j_call: TRBJ1-1; clone_size: few; d_call: TRBD1; cdr3_length: 14; cdr3_nt: TGTGCCAGCAGCTTGGAGGGGGCTGACACTGAAGCTTTCTTT; cdr3_aa: CASSLEGADTEAFF
v_call: TRBV7-3; j_call: TRBJ2-5; clone_size: -; d_call: TRBD2; cdr3_length: 17; cdr3_nt: TGCGCCAGCAGCCAAGAGGACCGGACTAGGGCCCAAGAGACCCAGTACTTC; cdr3_aa: CASSQEDRTRAQETQYF
v_call: TRBV11-1; j_call: TRBJ1-1; clone_size: -; d_call: -; cdr3_length: 14; cdr3_nt: TGTGCCAGTGGACGAGGACAGTGGAGCACTGAAGCTTTCTTT; cdr3_aa: CASGRGQWSTEAFF
v_call: TRBV7-2; j_call: TRBJ2-7; clone_size: many; d_call: -; cdr3_length: 17; cdr3_nt: TGTGCCAGCAGCTTAGCGGTAGTGGTCGGGGTTCCCTACGAGCAGTACTTC; cdr3_aa: CASSLAVVVGVPYEQYF
v_call: TRBV7-9; j_call: TRBJ2-2; clone_size: -; d_call: TRBD1; cdr3_length: 16; cdr3_nt: TGTGCCAGCAGCCAAGACAGGGGGGCGAACACCGGGGAGCTGTTTTTT; cdr3_aa: CASSQDRGANTGELFF
v_call: TRBV20-1; j_call: TRBJ2-5; clone_size: many; d_call: TRBD1; cdr3_length: 13; cdr3_nt: TGCAGTGCACACGTGACAGGGCCAGGGACCCAGTACTTC; cdr3_aa: CSAHVTGPGTQYF
v_call: TRBV29-1; j_call: TRBJ1-6; clone_size: many; d_call: -; cdr3_length: 12; cdr3_nt: TGCAGCCTACCGGGGGGGGATTCACCCCTCCACTTT; cdr3_aa: CSLPGGDSPLHF
v_call: TRBV7-1; j_call: TRBJ2-5; clone_size: -; d_call: -; cdr3_length: 13; cdr3_nt: TGTGCCAGCAGCTCAATGAGGCGGGAGACCCAGTACTTC; cdr3_aa: CASSSMRRETQYF
v_call: TRBV10-3; j_call: TRBJ2-2; clone_size: once; d_call: TRBD1; cdr3_length: 14; cdr3_nt: TGTGCCATCAGTGACTCAGGGGGCGGCGGGGAGCTGTTTTTT; cdr3_aa: CAISDSGGGGELFF
v_call: TRBV5-1; j_call: TRBJ1-2; clone_size: -; d_call: -; cdr3_length: 14; cdr3_nt: TGCGCCAGCAGCTCAGCCCGGACCCAAGGAGGCTACACCTTC; cdr3_aa: CASSSARTQGGYTF
v_call: TRBV7-2; j_call: TRBJ1-4; clone_size: few; d_call: TRBD1; cdr3_length: 17; cdr3_nt: TGTGCCAGTAGTATTTTGGGACAGGGTTTAGGTGATGAAAAACTGTTTTTT; cdr3_aa: CASSILGQGLGDEKLFF
v_call: TRBV2; j_call: TRBJ1-3; clone_size: -; d_call: -; cdr3_length: 14; cdr3_nt: TGTGCCAGCAGTGAAACAGTCTATGGAAACACCATATATTTT; cdr3_aa: CASSETVYGNTIYF
v_call: TRBV9; j_call: TRBJ2-7; clone_size: many; d_call: -; cdr3_length: 14; cdr3_nt: TGTGCCAGCAGCAAGACAGGTCTATCCTACGAGCAGTACTTC; cdr3_aa: CASSKTGLSYEQYF
v_call: TRBV7-2; j_call: TRBJ1-1; clone_size: -; d_call: -; cdr3_length: 14; cdr3_nt: TGTGCCAGCAGCTACCCGAGGGGCGACACTGAAGCTTTCTTT; cdr3_aa: CASSYPRGDTEAFF
v_call: TRBV7-9; j_call: TRBJ1-5; clone_size: many; d_call: -; cdr3_length: 13; cdr3_nt: TGTGCCAGCAGCTTGGGGGAGTATCAGCCCCAGCATTTT; cdr3_aa: CASSLGEYQPQHF
v_call: TRBV10-3; j_call: TRBJ1-1; clone_size: -; d_call: TRBD1; cdr3_length: 15; cdr3_nt: TGTGCCATCAGACCCGGGACAGGGGCAGGCCCTGAAGCTTTCTTT; cdr3_aa: CAIRPGTGAGPEAFF
v_call: TRBV14; j_call: TRBJ1-2; clone_size: -; d_call: -; cdr3_length: 13; cdr3_nt: TGTGCCAGCAGCCCCGAGGCGGGTCCCGGCTACACCTTC; cdr3_aa: CASSPEAGPGYTF
v_call: TRBV20-1; j_call: TRBJ1-5; clone_size: few; d_call: -; cdr3_length: 15; cdr3_nt: TGCAGTGCTAGAGATCGGGGGGGCTTGGTTCAGCCCCAGCATTTT; cdr3_aa: CSARDRGGLVQPQHF
v_call: TRBV10-3; j_call: TRBJ1-3; clone_size: -; d_call: -; cdr3_length: 12; cdr3_nt: TGTGCCACCAGTATCTCTGGAAACACCATATATTTT; cdr3_aa: CATSISGNTIYF
v_call: TRBV7-3; j_call: TRBJ2-7; clone_size: -; d_call: -; cdr3_length: 12; cdr3_nt: TGTGCCAGCAGCTTAGAGTGGGACGAGCAGTACTTC; cdr3_aa: CASSLEWDEQYF
v_call: TRBV12-3/TRBV12-4; j_call: TRBJ2-5; clone_size: once; d_call: -; cdr3_length: 13; cdr3_nt: TGTGCCAGCAGTCTATATAACCAAGAGACCCAGTACTTC; cdr3_aa: CASSLYNQETQYF
v_call: TRBV6-6; j_call: TRBJ1-5; clone_size: few; d_call: TRBD1; cdr3_length: 17; cdr3_nt: TGTGCCAGCAGCCCGGGGGGGTTGGGACAGATCAATCAGCCCCAGCATTTT; cdr3_aa: CASSPGGLGQINQPQHF
v_call: TRBV15; j_call: TRBJ1-5; clone_size: -; d_call: TRBD1; cdr3_length: 15; cdr3_nt: TGTGCCACCAGCAGGGGACAGGGGTCCAATCAGCCCCAGCATTTT; cdr3_aa: CATSRGQGSNQPQHF
v_call: TRBV5-4; j_call: TRBJ1-5; clone_size: few; d_call: -; cdr3_length: 15; cdr3_nt: TGTGCCAGCAGCGCGGACGGTCCAGGACCTCAGCCCCAGCATTTT; cdr3_aa: CASSADGPGPQPQHF
v_call: TRBV12-3/TRBV12-4; j_call: TRBJ1-6; clone_size: many; d_call: -; cdr3_length: 14; cdr3_nt: TGTGCCAGCAGCCCTCGGGGGGATAATTCACCCCTCCACTTT; cdr3_aa: CASSPRGDNSPLHF
v_call: TRBV9; j_call: TRBJ2-2; clone_size: -; d_call: TRBD2; cdr3_length: 16; cdr3_nt: TGTGCCAGCGGCCACTGGCGGGGAGGGCCCACCGGGGAGCTGTTTTTT; cdr3_aa: CASGHWRGGPTGELFF
v_call: TRBV7-9; j_call: TRBJ2-7; clone_size: many; d_call: -; cdr3_length: 14; cdr3_nt: TGTGCCAGCAGCGCGACGGGGGGCGGCTACGAGCAGTACTTC; cdr3_aa: CASSATGGGYEQYF
v_call: TRBV10-1; j_call: TRBJ2-5; clone_size: few; d_call: TRBD2; cdr3_length: 15; cdr3_nt: TGCGCCAGCAGTGATATAGCGGGAGAGGAAGAGACCCAGTACTTC; cdr3_aa: CASSDIAGEEETQYF
v_call: TRBV7-6; j_call: TRBJ2-7; clone_size: few; d_call: TRBD2; cdr3_length: 15; cdr3_nt: TGTGCCAGCAGCCCGAGCGGGGGGTTTTCCTACGAGCAGTACTTC; cdr3_aa: CASSPSGGFSYEQYF
v_call: TRBV24-1; j_call: TRBJ2-5; clone_size: -; d_call: -; cdr3_length: 13; cdr3_nt: TGTGCCACCAGCGTTGAGGGTACCGAGACCCAGTACTTC; cdr3_aa: CATSVEGTETQYF
v_call: TRBV10-3; j_call: TRBJ1-2; clone_size: -; d_call: -; cdr3_length: 20; cdr3_nt: -; cdr3_aa: CASSESIPTGSTEAFFGYTF
v_call: TRBV25-1; j_call: TRBJ2-5; clone_size: many; d_call: -; cdr3_length: 14; cdr3_nt: TGTGCCAGCAGTCGGGGCGCCGGTGTAGAGACCCAGTACTTC; cdr3_aa: CASSRGAGVETQYF
v_call: TRBV7-8; j_call: TRBJ2-7; clone_size: few; d_call: -; cdr3_length: 15; cdr3_nt: TGTGCCAGCAGCCCCAGAGTTGGACCCGAATACGAGCAGTACTTC; cdr3_aa: CASSPRVGPEYEQYF
v_call: TRBV7-6; j_call: TRBJ2-6; clone_size: -; d_call: -; cdr3_length: 15; cdr3_nt: TGTGCCAGCAGCTTACGGACAGATGGCGCCAACGTCCTGACTTTC; cdr3_aa: CASSLRTDGANVLTF
v_call: TRBV19; j_call: TRBJ2-5; clone_size: few; d_call: TRBD1; cdr3_length: 13; cdr3_nt: TGTGCCAGTGGAAAGGACAGGAAAGAGACCCAGTACTTC; cdr3_aa: CASGKDRKETQYF
v_call: TRBV9; j_call: TRBJ2-7; clone_size: -; d_call: TRBD1; cdr3_length: 14; cdr3_nt: TGTGCCAGCAGCGGGGGACAGGGGGTAATCGAGCAGTACTTC; cdr3_aa: CASSGGQGVIEQYF
v_call: TRBV6-5; j_call: TRBJ2-5; clone_size: few; d_call: TRBD2; cdr3_length: 15; cdr3_nt: TGTGCCAGCAGTTACGGACTAGCGGCTCAAGAGACCCAGTACTTC; cdr3_aa: CASSYGLAAQETQYF
v_call: TRBV3-1; j_call: TRBJ1-1; clone_size: few; d_call: -; cdr3_length: 11; cdr3_nt: TGCGCCAGCAGCCAAGGAGGGAGAGCTTTCTTT; cdr3_aa: CASSQGGRAFF
v_call: TRBV7-8; j_call: TRBJ1-1; clone_size: few; d_call: -; cdr3_length: 16; cdr3_nt: TGTGCCAGCAGCTTAGATGGAGGAAAGGGTTACACTGAAGCTTTCTTT; cdr3_aa: CASSLDGGKGYTEAFF
v_call: TRBV2; j_call: TRBJ1-1; clone_size: -; d_call: TRBD1; cdr3_length: 15; cdr3_nt: TGTGCCAGCTCACCGAACACAGGGGAACTCACTGAAGCTTTCTTT; cdr3_aa: CASSPNTGELTEAFF
v_call: TRBV12-3/TRBV12-4; j_call: TRBJ1-5; clone_size: few; d_call: -; cdr3_length: 13; cdr3_nt: TGTGCCAGCAGTACACAGGGCATTCAGCCCCAGCATTTT; cdr3_aa: CASSTQGIQPQHF
v_call: TRBV29-1; j_call: TRBJ1-1; clone_size: -; d_call: -; cdr3_length: 15; cdr3_nt: TGCAGCGTTGGAGGGCAGGGCCTTCCCGGGACTGAAGCTTTCTTT; cdr3_aa: CSVGGQGLPGTEAFF
v_call: TRBV12-3/TRBV12-4; j_call: TRBJ2-6; clone_size: -; d_call: -; cdr3_length: 15; cdr3_nt: TGTGCCAGCACCATAGGGGGCTCTGGGGCCAACGTCCTGACTTTC; cdr3_aa: CASTIGGSGANVLTF
v_call: TRBV24-1; j_call: TRBJ2-2; clone_size: few; d_call: TRBD1; cdr3_length: 18; cdr3_nt: TGTGCCACCAGTGAGCCGGGACAGGGATCGATTGGCACCGGGGAGCTGTTTTTT; cdr3_aa: CATSEPGQGSIGTGELFF